The rows below give T cell receptor beta chains drawn from one sample of a study of T cell repertoires in cytomegalovirus infection. TCRdb called the reads again in MiXCR, with one record for every CDR3 protein. The sample contains around 260,000 distinct CDR3 sequences, over 20% of which appear only once. Sequencing was done on a sample of PBMCs. All receptors derive from a human donor in good health (CMV status not recorded). Some clones in this sample may be carry-over from other donors' samples. Both conserved end residues are part of each CDR3. Each record gives: V gene, J gene, D gene, clone size, CDR3 protein, CDR3 DNA. A D gene is named only where the DNA matches it firmly. Rows give clone size only sometimes, using once, few, many, or a class for an expanded clone.

v_gene: TRBV5-1
j_gene: TRBJ2-3
d_gene: TRBD2
abundance: few
CDR3aa: CASSLNGAGRDTQYF
CDR3nt: TGCGCCAGCAGCTTGAACGGGGCCGGGAGGGATACGCAGTATTTT

v_gene: TRBV6-2/TRBV6-3
j_gene: TRBJ1-5
d_gene: NA
abundance: few
CDR3aa: CASSRGDYSNQPQHF
CDR3nt: TGTGCCAGCAGCCGGGGAGATTATAGCAATCAGCCCCAGCATTTT

v_gene: TRBV11-3
j_gene: TRBJ2-1
d_gene: TRBD2
abundance: NA
CDR3aa: CASLAGRSYNEQFF
CDR3nt: TGTGCCTCACTAGCGGGTCGCTCCTACAATGAGCAGTTCTTC

v_gene: TRBV11-3
j_gene: TRBJ1-2
d_gene: TRBD1
abundance: NA
CDR3aa: CASSLRQGYGYTF
CDR3nt: TGTGCCAGCAGCCTAAGACAGGGTTACGGCTACACCTTC

v_gene: TRBV7-2
j_gene: TRBJ2-1
d_gene: NA
abundance: many
CDR3aa: CASRPYSGSSYNEQFF
CDR3nt: TGTGCCAGCAGACCCTACTCCGGGAGCTCCTACAATGAGCAGTTCTTC

v_gene: TRBV5-1
j_gene: TRBJ2-2
d_gene: NA
abundance: NA
CDR3aa: CASSLSGQRYTGELFF
CDR3nt: TGCGCCAGCAGCTTATCAGGACAAAGATACACCGGGGAGCTGTTTTTT

v_gene: TRBV6-2/TRBV6-3
j_gene: TRBJ2-3
d_gene: TRBD2
abundance: few
CDR3aa: CASSYSVGLAGGTQYF
CDR3nt: TGTGCCAGCAGTTACTCTGTAGGACTAGCTGGGGGTACGCAGTATTTT

v_gene: TRBV11-1
j_gene: TRBJ2-1
d_gene: NA
abundance: many
CDR3aa: CASSLHIGSMVYNEQFF
CDR3nt: TGTGCCAGCAGCTTACACATAGGGAGTATGGTCTACAATGAGCAGTTCTTC

v_gene: TRBV18
j_gene: TRBJ1-1
d_gene: NA
abundance: few
CDR3aa: CASSPENGQLNTEAFF
CDR3nt: TGTGCCAGCTCACCAGAGAATGGACAGCTGAACACTGAAGCTTTCTTT

v_gene: TRBV7-6
j_gene: TRBJ2-7
d_gene: NA
abundance: NA
CDR3aa: CASSWGAGEQYF
CDR3nt: TGTGCCAGCAGCTGGGGGGCGGGGGAGCAGTACTTC

v_gene: TRBV20-1
j_gene: TRBJ1-4
d_gene: NA
abundance: few
CDR3aa: CSARDLQDFNEKLFF
CDR3nt: TGCAGTGCTAGAGATTTACAGGACTTTAATGAAAAACTGTTTTTT

v_gene: TRBV7-2
j_gene: TRBJ2-5
d_gene: TRBD2
abundance: many
CDR3aa: CASSFQRGDQETQYF
CDR3nt: TGTGCCAGCAGCTTTCAGCGGGGCGACCAAGAGACCCAGTACTTC

v_gene: TRBV15
j_gene: TRBJ2-1
d_gene: NA
abundance: few
CDR3aa: CATSSGGDEDEQFF
CDR3nt: TGTGCCACCAGCAGCGGAGGGGATGAGGATGAGCAGTTCTTC

v_gene: TRBV12-3/TRBV12-4
j_gene: TRBJ2-1
d_gene: TRBD1
abundance: NA
CDR3aa: CASSSGSGQVGNEQFF
CDR3nt: TGTGCCAGCAGTTCAGGTTCGGGACAGGTCGGGAATGAGCAGTTCTTC

v_gene: TRBV11-2
j_gene: TRBJ2-4
d_gene: TRBD2
abundance: many
CDR3aa: CASSLLAGGPNIQYF
CDR3nt: TGTGCCAGCAGCTTACTAGCGGGAGGCCCAAACATTCAGTACTTC

v_gene: TRBV12-3/TRBV12-4
j_gene: TRBJ1-5
d_gene: NA
abundance: NA
CDR3aa: CASSLARLGNNQPQHF
CDR3nt: TGTGCCAGCAGTTTAGCGCGATTGGGGAACAATCAGCCCCAGCATTTT

v_gene: TRBV7-2
j_gene: TRBJ2-7
d_gene: NA
abundance: many
CDR3aa: CASSYIGGYYEQYF
CDR3nt: TGTGCCAGCAGCTATATCGGGGGATACTACGAGCAGTACTTC

v_gene: TRBV20-1
j_gene: TRBJ2-7
d_gene: NA
abundance: once
CDR3aa: CSARLLVAYEQYF
CDR3nt: TGCAGTGCCAGACTACTGGTGGCCTACGAGCAGTACTTC

v_gene: TRBV11-2
j_gene: TRBJ2-6
d_gene: NA
abundance: few
CDR3aa: CASGGDGSGANVLTF
CDR3nt: TGTGCCAGCGGCGGGGACGGCTCTGGGGCCAACGTCCTGACTTTC

v_gene: TRBV7-2
j_gene: TRBJ2-7
d_gene: TRBD2
abundance: many
CDR3aa: CASSLASGRAEQYF
CDR3nt: TGTGCCAGCAGCTTGGCTAGCGGGAGAGCCGAGCAGTACTTC

v_gene: TRBV7-2
j_gene: TRBJ1-6
d_gene: TRBD1
abundance: many
CDR3aa: CASSPSRTGNSPLHF
CDR3nt: TGTGCCAGCAGCCCATCAAGGACAGGGAATTCACCCCTCCACTTT

v_gene: TRBV12-3/TRBV12-4
j_gene: TRBJ1-1
d_gene: NA
abundance: NA
CDR3aa: CASSLLRSTEAFF
CDR3nt: TGTGCCAGCAGTTTATTGCGCTCGACTGAAGCTTTCTTT

v_gene: TRBV6-2/TRBV6-3
j_gene: TRBJ1-4
d_gene: NA
abundance: NA
CDR3aa: CASITGSAGGEKLFF
CDR3nt: TGCGCCAGCATCACGGGATCGGCAGGTGGAGAAAAACTGTTTTTT

v_gene: TRBV7-8
j_gene: TRBJ1-6
d_gene: NA
abundance: many
CDR3aa: CASSLVPGNNSPLHF
CDR3nt: TGTGCCAGCAGCTTAGTTCCAGGGAACAATTCACCCCTCCACTTT

v_gene: TRBV19
j_gene: TRBJ1-2
d_gene: TRBD1
abundance: NA
CDR3aa: CAVGSAQGRMSYTF
CDR3nt: TGTGCGGTCGGTTCCGCACAGGGGCGTATGAGCTACACCTTC

v_gene: TRBV28
j_gene: TRBJ1-1
d_gene: NA
abundance: few
CDR3aa: CASSPLLDTEAFF
CDR3nt: TGTGCCAGCAGTCCTCTGCTCGACACTGAAGCTTTCTTT

v_gene: TRBV28
j_gene: TRBJ2-7
d_gene: NA
abundance: many
CDR3aa: CASSSLLTYEQYF
CDR3nt: TGTGCCAGCAGTAGCCTCTTGACCTACGAGCAGTACTTC

v_gene: TRBV30
j_gene: TRBJ1-1
d_gene: NA
abundance: NA
CDR3aa: CAWSLQDYTEAFF
CDR3nt: TGTGCCTGGAGTCTTCAAGATTACACTGAAGCTTTCTTT

v_gene: TRBV6-6
j_gene: TRBJ2-1
d_gene: NA
abundance: NA
CDR3aa: CATGRIAYNEQFF
CDR3nt: TGTGCCACGGGACGTATAGCCTACAATGAGCAGTTCTTC

v_gene: TRBV7-2
j_gene: TRBJ2-7
d_gene: NA
abundance: few
CDR3aa: CASSLGATISYEQYF
CDR3nt: TGTGCCAGCAGCTTAGGGGCCACTATCTCCTACGAGCAGTACTTC

v_gene: TRBV28
j_gene: TRBJ2-5
d_gene: TRBD1
abundance: few
CDR3aa: CASSKGDRGRETQYF
CDR3nt: TGTGCCAGCAGTAAGGGGGACAGGGGGCGAGAGACCCAGTACTTC

v_gene: TRBV7-2
j_gene: TRBJ2-4
d_gene: NA
abundance: many
CDR3aa: CASSRTGLQKGIQYF
CDR3nt: TGTGCCAGCAGCCGGACGGGCCTACAAAAAGGCATTCAGTACTTC

v_gene: TRBV5-4
j_gene: TRBJ2-7
d_gene: NA
abundance: NA
CDR3aa: CASSAPPGTGHEQYF
CDR3nt: TGTGCCAGCAGCGCCCCCCCGGGTACTGGTCACGAGCAGTACTTC

v_gene: TRBV7-2
j_gene: TRBJ2-1
d_gene: TRBD2
abundance: many
CDR3aa: CASSGRERLNEQFF
CDR3nt: TGTGCCAGCAGTGGGCGGGAGAGATTGAATGAGCAGTTCTTC

v_gene: TRBV19
j_gene: TRBJ2-1
d_gene: TRBD2
abundance: NA
CDR3aa: CASNAGRASWEQFF
CDR3nt: TGTGCCAGCAATGCCGGGAGGGCCTCTTGGGAGCAGTTCTTC

v_gene: TRBV20-1
j_gene: TRBJ2-3
d_gene: NA
abundance: once
CDR3aa: CSARDPGRATDTQYF
CDR3nt: TGCAGTGCTAGAGATCCAGGCAGGGCCACAGATACGCAGTATTTT

v_gene: TRBV12-3/TRBV12-4
j_gene: TRBJ1-5
d_gene: TRBD1
abundance: few
CDR3aa: CASSLNGQGSPQHF
CDR3nt: TGTGCCAGCAGCTTGAACGGACAGGGAAGTCCCCAGCATTTT

v_gene: TRBV7-2
j_gene: TRBJ1-2
d_gene: NA
abundance: NA
CDR3aa: CASSLAVKYGYTF
CDR3nt: TGTGCCAGCAGCTTAGCGGTGAAATATGGCTACACCTTC

v_gene: TRBV12-3/TRBV12-4
j_gene: TRBJ2-6
d_gene: NA
abundance: NA
CDR3aa: CASSPPTGSGANVLTF
CDR3nt: TGTGCCAGCAGTCCGCCCACAGGGTCTGGGGCCAACGTCCTGACTTTC

v_gene: TRBV7-2
j_gene: TRBJ2-1
d_gene: NA
abundance: many
CDR3aa: CASSLVKSAEQFF
CDR3nt: TGTGCCAGCAGCTTAGTAAAGTCTGCTGAGCAGTTCTTC

v_gene: TRBV6-2/TRBV6-3
j_gene: TRBJ2-3
d_gene: TRBD2
abundance: NA
CDR3aa: CASSYLRREETDTQYF
CDR3nt: TGTGCCAGCAGTTACTTGCGGCGGGAGGAAACAGATACGCAGTATTTT

v_gene: TRBV5-4
j_gene: TRBJ2-2
d_gene: TRBD2
abundance: NA
CDR3aa: CASSSGLAAAGELFF
CDR3nt: TGTGCCAGCAGCTCAGGACTAGCGGCGGCCGGGGAGCTGTTTTTT

v_gene: TRBV7-3
j_gene: TRBJ2-1
d_gene: NA
abundance: NA
CDR3aa: CASSPRPDRGEQFF
CDR3nt: TGTGCCAGCAGCCCCAGACCCGACCGAGGTGAGCAGTTCTTC

v_gene: TRBV6-5
j_gene: TRBJ1-1
d_gene: TRBD1
abundance: NA
CDR3aa: CASNPQGAFSEAFF
CDR3nt: TGTGCGAGCAACCCACAGGGGGCATTCTCTGAAGCTTTCTTT

v_gene: TRBV20-1
j_gene: TRBJ2-3
d_gene: NA
abundance: NA
CDR3aa: CSVIDQGADTQYF
CDR3nt: TGCAGTGTCATAGACCAGGGAGCAGATACGCAGTATTTT

v_gene: TRBV11-3
j_gene: TRBJ2-1
d_gene: NA
abundance: few
CDR3aa: CASSLGGRLRSYNEQFF
CDR3nt: TGTGCCAGCAGCTTAGGTGGGCGCCTAAGGAGCTACAATGAGCAGTTCTTC

v_gene: TRBV20-1
j_gene: TRBJ2-2
d_gene: NA
abundance: few
CDR3aa: CSARAPWGGSNTGELFF
CDR3nt: TGCAGTGCTAGAGCTCCATGGGGGGGCTCGAACACCGGGGAGCTGTTTTTT

v_gene: TRBV11-2
j_gene: TRBJ2-1
d_gene: TRBD2
abundance: many
CDR3aa: CASSLGGRLAVSRHNEQFF
CDR3nt: TGTGCCAGCAGCTTAGGGGGGAGGCTAGCGGTTAGCAGACACAATGAGCAGTTCTTC

v_gene: TRBV6-4
j_gene: TRBJ2-7
d_gene: TRBD1
abundance: once
CDR3aa: CASSPQGAGREQYF
CDR3nt: TGTGCCAGCAGCCCTCAGGGGGCAGGGCGGGAGCAGTACTTC

v_gene: TRBV7-2
j_gene: TRBJ1-2
d_gene: TRBD1
abundance: many
CDR3aa: CASSLAGQGIGYTF
CDR3nt: TGTGCCAGCAGCTTAGCGGGACAGGGGATCGGCTACACCTTC

v_gene: TRBV20-1
j_gene: TRBJ1-2
d_gene: NA
abundance: NA
CDR3aa: CSAISGWGYGYTF
CDR3nt: TGCAGTGCCATTTCGGGGTGGGGCTATGGCTACACCTTC

v_gene: TRBV28
j_gene: TRBJ2-3
d_gene: TRBD2
abundance: NA
CDR3aa: CASSLSPLGFDGRTRTDTQYF
CDR3nt: TGTGCCAGCAGTTTATCCCCTTTGGGTTTTGACGGGAGGACACGCACAGATACGCAGTATTTT

v_gene: TRBV7-2
j_gene: TRBJ1-5
d_gene: NA
abundance: NA
CDR3aa: CASTTGYQPQHF
CDR3nt: TGTGCCAGCACTACCGGATATCAGCCCCAGCATTTT

v_gene: TRBV2
j_gene: TRBJ2-1
d_gene: TRBD1
abundance: few
CDR3aa: CASSEALQGRGCPFF
CDR3nt: TGTGCCAGCAGTGAAGCGCTTCAGGGCAGGGGGTGCCCGTTCTTC

v_gene: TRBV29-1
j_gene: TRBJ1-5
d_gene: TRBD1
abundance: few
CDR3aa: CSVGAIPGQGGEQPQHF
CDR3nt: TGCAGCGTTGGTGCAATTCCGGGACAGGGAGGCGAGCAGCCCCAGCATTTT

v_gene: TRBV7-2
j_gene: TRBJ1-1
d_gene: NA
abundance: NA
CDR3aa: CASSLLPTALEAFF
CDR3nt: TGTGCCAGCAGCTTACTCCCGACAGCGCTTGAAGCTTTCTTT

v_gene: TRBV29-1
j_gene: TRBJ2-5
d_gene: NA
abundance: NA
CDR3aa: CSVEERAETQYF
CDR3nt: TGCAGCGTTGAGGAGAGGGCAGAGACCCAGTACTTC

v_gene: TRBV7-3
j_gene: TRBJ2-1
d_gene: NA
abundance: few
CDR3aa: CASSPQLASNEQFF
CDR3nt: TGTGCCAGCAGCCCCCAACTAGCCAGCAATGAGCAGTTCTTC

v_gene: TRBV5-1
j_gene: TRBJ2-6
d_gene: NA
abundance: NA
CDR3aa: CATQDNSGANVLTF
CDR3nt: TGCGCCACCCAGGACAACTCTGGGGCCAACGTCCTGACTTTC

v_gene: TRBV11-2
j_gene: TRBJ2-7
d_gene: TRBD2
abundance: NA
CDR3aa: CASGGGPSYEQYF
CDR3nt: TGTGCCAGCGGGGGGGGACCGTCCTACGAGCAGTACTTC